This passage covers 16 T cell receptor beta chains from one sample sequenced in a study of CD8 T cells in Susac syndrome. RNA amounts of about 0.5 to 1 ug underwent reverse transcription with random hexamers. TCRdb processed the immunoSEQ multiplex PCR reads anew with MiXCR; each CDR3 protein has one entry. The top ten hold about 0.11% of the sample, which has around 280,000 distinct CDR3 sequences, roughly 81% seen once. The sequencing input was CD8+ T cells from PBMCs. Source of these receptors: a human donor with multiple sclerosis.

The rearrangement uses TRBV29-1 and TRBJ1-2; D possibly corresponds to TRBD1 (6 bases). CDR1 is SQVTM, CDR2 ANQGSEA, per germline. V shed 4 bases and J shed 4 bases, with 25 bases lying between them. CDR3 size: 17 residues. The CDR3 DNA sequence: TGCAGCGTTGTAGTCCGGCCTAAGGACAGCGGGCCCTATGGCTACACCTTC. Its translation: CSVVVRPKDSGPYGYTF.

The CDR3, as DNA: TGTGCCAGCAGCGTAAGTAGAGTTTTTGGGGCCAACGTCCTGACTTTC. Translation: CASSVSRVFGANVLTF. The rearrangement joins TRBV9 to TRBJ2-6; no clear D. The CDR3 is made up of 16 amino acids. CDR1 and CDR2 from the germline V gene are SGDLS and YYNGEE. V was shortened by 1 base and J by 3 bases, with 11 bases between the two germline ends.

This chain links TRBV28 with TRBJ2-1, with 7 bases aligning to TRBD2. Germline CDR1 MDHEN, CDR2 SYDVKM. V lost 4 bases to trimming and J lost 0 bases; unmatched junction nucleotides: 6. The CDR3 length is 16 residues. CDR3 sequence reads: CASSSPTSDSYNEQFF. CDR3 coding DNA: TGTGCCAGCAGTTCCCCTACTAGCGACTCCTACAATGAGCAGTTCTTC.

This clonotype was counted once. The CDR3 reads CASSLMVIAGLSSYNEQFF. In DNA, the CDR3 is TGTGCCAGCAGTTTAATGGTGATAGCGGGTCTTAGCTCCTACAATGAGCAGTTCTTC. This chain joins TRBV28 and TRBJ2-1; 7 nucleotides align to TRBD2. CDR1 and CDR2 (germline): MDHEN, SYDVKM. The CDR3 is 19 residues long. Losses at the gene ends were 2 bases for V and 0 bases for J; bases not matched to a gene: 13.

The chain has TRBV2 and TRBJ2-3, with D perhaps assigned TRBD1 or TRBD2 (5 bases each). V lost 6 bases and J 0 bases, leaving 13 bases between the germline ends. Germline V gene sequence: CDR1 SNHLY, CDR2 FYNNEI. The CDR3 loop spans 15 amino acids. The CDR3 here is CASRDGTQSTDTQYF. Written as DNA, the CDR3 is TGTGCCAGCAGGGACGGGACCCAAAGCACAGATACGCAGTATTTT. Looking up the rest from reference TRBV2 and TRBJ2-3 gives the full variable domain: EPEVTQTPSHQVTQMGQEVILRCVPISNHLYFYWYRQILGQKVEFLVSFYNNEISEKSEIFDDQFSVERPDGSNFTLKIRSTKLEDSAMYFCASRDGTQSTDTQYFGPGTRLTVL.

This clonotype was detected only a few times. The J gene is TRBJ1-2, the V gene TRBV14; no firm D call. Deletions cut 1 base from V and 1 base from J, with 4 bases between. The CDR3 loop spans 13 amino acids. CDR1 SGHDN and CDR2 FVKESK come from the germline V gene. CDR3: CASSQAVNYGYTF. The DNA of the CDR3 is TGTGCCAGCAGCCAAGCGGTTAACTATGGCTACACCTTC.

CDR3: CASSVNLGIGEREADTGELFF. The CDR3 nucleotides read TGTGCCAGCAGCGTGAATCTAGGGATAGGTGAGCGGGAGGCGGACACCGGGGAGCTGTTTTTT. The chain employs TRBV9 and TRBJ2-2, with 9 nucleotides matching TRBD2. The germline gives CDR1 SGDLS, CDR2 YYNGEE. This CDR3 has 21 amino acids. V shed 2 bases and J 3 bases; nucleotides not matched to a gene: 20.

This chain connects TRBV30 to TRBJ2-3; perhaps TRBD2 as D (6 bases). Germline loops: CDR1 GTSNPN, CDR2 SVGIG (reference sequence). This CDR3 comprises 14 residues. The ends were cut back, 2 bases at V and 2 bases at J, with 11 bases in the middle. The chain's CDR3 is CAWSYGGTTDTQYF. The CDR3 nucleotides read TGTGCCTGGAGTTATGGCGGGACCACAGATACGCAGTATTTT. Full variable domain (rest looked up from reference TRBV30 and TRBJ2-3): SQTIHQWPATLVQPVGSPLSLECTVEGTSNPNLYWYRQAAGRGLQLLFYSVGIGQISSEVPQNLSASRPQDRQFILSSKKLLLSDSGFYLCAWSYGGTTDTQYFGPGTRLTVL.

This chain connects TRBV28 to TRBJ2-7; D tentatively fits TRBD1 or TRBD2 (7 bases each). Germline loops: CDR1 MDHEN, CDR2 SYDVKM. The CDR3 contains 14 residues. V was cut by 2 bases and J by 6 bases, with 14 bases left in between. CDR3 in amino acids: CASSLNRGGREQYF. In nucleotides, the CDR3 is TGTGCCAGCAGTTTAAACAGGGGAGGGCGCGAGCAGTACTTC. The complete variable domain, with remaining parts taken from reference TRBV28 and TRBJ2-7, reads DVKVTQSSRYLVKRTGEKVFLECVQDMDHENMFWYRQDPGLGLRLIYFSYDVKMKEKGDIPEGYSVSREKKERFSLILESASTNQTSMYLCASSLNRGGREQYFGPGTRLTVT.

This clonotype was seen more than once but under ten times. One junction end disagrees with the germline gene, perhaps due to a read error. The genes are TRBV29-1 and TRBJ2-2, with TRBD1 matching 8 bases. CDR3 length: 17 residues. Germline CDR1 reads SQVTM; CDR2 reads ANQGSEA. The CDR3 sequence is CSVDGLQGGGNTGELFF. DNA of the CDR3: TGCAGCGTTGACGGGCTACAGGGGGGTGGGAACACTGGGGAGCTGTTTTTT.

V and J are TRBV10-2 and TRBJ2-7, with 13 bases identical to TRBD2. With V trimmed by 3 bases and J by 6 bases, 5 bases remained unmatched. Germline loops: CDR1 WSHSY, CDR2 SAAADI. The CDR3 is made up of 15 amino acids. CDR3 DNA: TGCGCCAGCAGTGATCGGACTAGCGGGAGCACCGAGCAGTACTTC. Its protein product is CASSDRTSGSTEQYF.

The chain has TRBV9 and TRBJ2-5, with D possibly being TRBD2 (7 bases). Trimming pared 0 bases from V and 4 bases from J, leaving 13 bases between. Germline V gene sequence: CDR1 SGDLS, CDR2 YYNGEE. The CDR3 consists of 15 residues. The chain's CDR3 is CASSVGGGARETQYF. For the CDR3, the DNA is TGTGCCAGCAGCGTAGGTGGGGGGGCGAGAGAGACCCAGTACTTC.

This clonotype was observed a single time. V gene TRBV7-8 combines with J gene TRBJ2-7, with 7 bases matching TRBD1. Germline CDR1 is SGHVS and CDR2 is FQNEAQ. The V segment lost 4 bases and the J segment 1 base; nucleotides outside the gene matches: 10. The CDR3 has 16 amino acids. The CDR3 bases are TGTGCCAGCAGCTCCCCCGGGACAGTGGTGTCCTACGAGCAGTACTTC. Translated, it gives CASSSPGTVVSYEQYF.

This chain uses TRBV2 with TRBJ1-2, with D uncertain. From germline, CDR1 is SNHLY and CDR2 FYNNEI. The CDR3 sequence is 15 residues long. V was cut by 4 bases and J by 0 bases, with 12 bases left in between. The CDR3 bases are TGTGCCAGCAGTGCCTCGGCCGAAGCTAACTATGGCTACACCTTC. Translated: CASSASAEANYGYTF.

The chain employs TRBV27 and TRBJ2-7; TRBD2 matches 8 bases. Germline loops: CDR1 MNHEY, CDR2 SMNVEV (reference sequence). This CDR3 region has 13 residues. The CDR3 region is CASRSGGGYEQYF. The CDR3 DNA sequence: TGTGCATCCCGCTCGGGAGGGGGCTACGAGCAGTACTTC.

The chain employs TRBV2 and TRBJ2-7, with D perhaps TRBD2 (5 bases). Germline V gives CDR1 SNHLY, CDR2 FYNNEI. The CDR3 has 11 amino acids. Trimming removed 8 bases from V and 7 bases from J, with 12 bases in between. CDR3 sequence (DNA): TGTGCCAGCTTCGAGGGTAGGGAGCAGTACTTC. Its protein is CASFEGREQYF.